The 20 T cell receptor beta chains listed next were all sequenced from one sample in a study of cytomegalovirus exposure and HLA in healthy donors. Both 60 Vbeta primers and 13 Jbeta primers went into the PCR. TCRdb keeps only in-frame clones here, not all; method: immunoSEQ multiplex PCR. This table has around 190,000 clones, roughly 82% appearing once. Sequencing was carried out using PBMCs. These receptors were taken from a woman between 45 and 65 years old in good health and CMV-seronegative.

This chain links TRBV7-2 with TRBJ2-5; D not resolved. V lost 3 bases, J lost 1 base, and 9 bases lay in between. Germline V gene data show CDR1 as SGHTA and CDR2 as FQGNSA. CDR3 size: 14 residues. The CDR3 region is CASSFQSGQETQYF. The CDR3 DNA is TGTGCCAGCAGCTTTCAGTCGGGCCAAGAGACCCAGTACTTC.

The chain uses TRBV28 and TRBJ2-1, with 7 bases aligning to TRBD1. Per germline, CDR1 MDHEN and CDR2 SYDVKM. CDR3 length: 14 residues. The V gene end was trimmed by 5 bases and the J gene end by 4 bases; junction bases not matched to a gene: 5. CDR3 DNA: TGTGCCAGCAGTCCTCACAGGGGATACAATGAGCAGTTCTTC. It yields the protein CASSPHRGYNEQFF.

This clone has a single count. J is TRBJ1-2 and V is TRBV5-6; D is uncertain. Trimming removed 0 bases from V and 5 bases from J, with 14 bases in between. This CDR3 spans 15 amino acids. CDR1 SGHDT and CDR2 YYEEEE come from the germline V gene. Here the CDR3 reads CASSLAGEFHYGYTF. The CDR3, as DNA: TGTGCCAGCAGCTTGGCCGGGGAGTTTCATTATGGCTACACCTTC. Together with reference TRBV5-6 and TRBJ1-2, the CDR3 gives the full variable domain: DAGVTQSPTHLIKTRGQQVTLRCSPKSGHDTVSWYQQALGQGPQFIFQYYEEEERQRGNFPDRFSGHQFPNYSSELNVNALLLGDSALYLCASSLAGEFHYGYTFGSGTRLTVV.

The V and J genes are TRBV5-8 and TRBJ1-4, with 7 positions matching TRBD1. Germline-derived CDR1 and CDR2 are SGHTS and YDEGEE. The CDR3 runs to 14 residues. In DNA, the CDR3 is TGTGCGTCTTACCACGGGGACAGTTCGGAAAAACTGTTTTTT. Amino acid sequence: CASYHGDSSEKLFF.

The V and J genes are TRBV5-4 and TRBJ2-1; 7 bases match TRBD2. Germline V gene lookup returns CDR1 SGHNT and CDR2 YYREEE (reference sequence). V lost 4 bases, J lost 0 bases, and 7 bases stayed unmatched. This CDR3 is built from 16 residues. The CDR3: CASSLWGGTSYNEQFF. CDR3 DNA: TGTGCCAGCAGCCTATGGGGGGGGACCTCCTACAATGAGCAGTTCTTC.

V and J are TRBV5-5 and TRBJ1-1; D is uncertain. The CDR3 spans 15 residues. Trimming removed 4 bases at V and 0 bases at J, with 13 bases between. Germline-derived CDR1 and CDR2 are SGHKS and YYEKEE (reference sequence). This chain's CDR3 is CASSEVWNMNTEAFF. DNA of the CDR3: TGTGCCAGCAGCGAGGTTTGGAACATGAACACTGAAGCTTTCTTT. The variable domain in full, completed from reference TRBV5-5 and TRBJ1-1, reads DAGVTQSPTHLIKTRGQQVTLRCSPISGHKSVSWYQQVLGQGPQFIFQYYEKEERGRGNFPDRFSARQFPNYSSELNVNALLLGDSALYLCASSEVWNMNTEAFFGQGTRLTVV.

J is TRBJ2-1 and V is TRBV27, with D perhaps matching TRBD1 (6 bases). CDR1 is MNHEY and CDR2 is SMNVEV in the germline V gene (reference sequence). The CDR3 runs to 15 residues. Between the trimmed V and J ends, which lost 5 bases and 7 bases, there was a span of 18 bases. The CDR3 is CASSPPPTGWNEQFF. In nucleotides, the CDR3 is TGTGCCAGCAGTCCCCCGCCAACAGGGTGGAATGAGCAGTTCTTC.

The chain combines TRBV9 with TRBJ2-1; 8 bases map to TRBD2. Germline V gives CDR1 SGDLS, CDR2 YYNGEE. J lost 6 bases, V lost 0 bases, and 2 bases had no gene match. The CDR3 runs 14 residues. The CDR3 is CASSVGLAFNEQFF. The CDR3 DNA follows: TGTGCCAGCAGCGTAGGACTAGCGTTCAATGAGCAGTTCTTC.

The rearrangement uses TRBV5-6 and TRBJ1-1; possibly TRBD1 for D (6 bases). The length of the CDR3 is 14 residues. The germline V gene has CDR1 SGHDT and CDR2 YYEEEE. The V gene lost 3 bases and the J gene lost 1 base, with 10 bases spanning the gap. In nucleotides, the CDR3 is TGTGCCAGCAGCTCCTGGACAGCGAACACTGAAGCTTTCTTT. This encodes CASSSWTANTEAFF.

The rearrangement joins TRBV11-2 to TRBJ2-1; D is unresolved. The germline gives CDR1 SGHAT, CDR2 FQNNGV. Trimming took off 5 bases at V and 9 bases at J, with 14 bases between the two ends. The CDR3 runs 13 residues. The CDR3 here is CASSAADFGEQFF. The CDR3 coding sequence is TGTGCCAGCAGCGCCGCCGATTTCGGTGAGCAGTTCTTC.

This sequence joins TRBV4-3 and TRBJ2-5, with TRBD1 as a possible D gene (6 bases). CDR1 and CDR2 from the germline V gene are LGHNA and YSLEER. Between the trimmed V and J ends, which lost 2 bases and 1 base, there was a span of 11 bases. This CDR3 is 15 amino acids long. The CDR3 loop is CASSQRDTSQETQYF. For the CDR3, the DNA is TGCGCCAGCAGCCAACGGGACACCAGCCAAGAGACCCAGTACTTC.

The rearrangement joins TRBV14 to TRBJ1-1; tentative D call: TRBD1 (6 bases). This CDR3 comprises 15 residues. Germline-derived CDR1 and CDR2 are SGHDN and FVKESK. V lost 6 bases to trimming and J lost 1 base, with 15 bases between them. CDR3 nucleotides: TGTGCCAGCAGTCCCGCCGGGACAAAGAACACTGAAGCTTTCTTT. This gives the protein CASSPAGTKNTEAFF.

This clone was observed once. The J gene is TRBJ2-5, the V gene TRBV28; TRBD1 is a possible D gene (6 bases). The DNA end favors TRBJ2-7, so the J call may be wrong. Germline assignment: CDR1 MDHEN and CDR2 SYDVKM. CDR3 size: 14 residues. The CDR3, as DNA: TGTGCCAGCCGGGATACAGGGAGCTCCTACGAGCAGTACTTC. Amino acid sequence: CASRDTGSSYEQYF.

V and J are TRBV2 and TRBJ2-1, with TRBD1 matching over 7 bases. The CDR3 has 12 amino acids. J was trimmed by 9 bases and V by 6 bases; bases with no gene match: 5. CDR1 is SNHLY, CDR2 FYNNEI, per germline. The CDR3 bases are TGTGCCAGCAGACCACAGGGGACTGAGCAGTTCTTC. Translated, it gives CASRPQGTEQFF.

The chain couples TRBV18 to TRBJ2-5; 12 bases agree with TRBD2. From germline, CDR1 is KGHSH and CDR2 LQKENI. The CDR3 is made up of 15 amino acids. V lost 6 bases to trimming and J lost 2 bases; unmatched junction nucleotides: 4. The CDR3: CASSRLAGAQETQYF. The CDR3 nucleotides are TGTGCCAGCTCTCGACTAGCGGGGGCTCAAGAGACCCAGTACTTC.

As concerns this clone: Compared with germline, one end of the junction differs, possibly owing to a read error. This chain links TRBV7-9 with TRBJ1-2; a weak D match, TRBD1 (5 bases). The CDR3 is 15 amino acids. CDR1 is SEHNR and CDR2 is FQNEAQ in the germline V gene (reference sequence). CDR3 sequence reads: CATSLDRPGPYGYTF. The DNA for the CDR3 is TGTGCCACCAGCTTAGATAGGCCAGGGCCATATGGCTACACCTTC.

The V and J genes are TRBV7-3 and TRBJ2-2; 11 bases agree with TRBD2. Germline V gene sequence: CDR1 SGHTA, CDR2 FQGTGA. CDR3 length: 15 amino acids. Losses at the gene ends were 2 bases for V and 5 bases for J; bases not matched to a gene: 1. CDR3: CASSLLAGGTGELFF. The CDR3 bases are TGTGCCAGCAGCTTATTAGCGGGAGGGACCGGGGAGCTGTTTTTT.

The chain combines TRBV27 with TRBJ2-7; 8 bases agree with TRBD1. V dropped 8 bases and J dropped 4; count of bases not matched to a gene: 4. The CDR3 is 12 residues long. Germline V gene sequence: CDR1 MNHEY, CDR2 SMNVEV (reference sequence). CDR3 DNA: TGTGCCAGCGGACAGGGTTTGTACGAGCAGTACTTC. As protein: CASGQGLYEQYF.

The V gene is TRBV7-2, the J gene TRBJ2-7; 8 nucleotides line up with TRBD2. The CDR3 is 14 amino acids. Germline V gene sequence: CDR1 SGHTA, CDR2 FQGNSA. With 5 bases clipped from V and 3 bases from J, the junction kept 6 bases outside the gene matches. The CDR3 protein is CASSPGGAVYEQYF. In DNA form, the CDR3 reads TGTGCCAGCAGCCCCGGGGGGGCGGTCTACGAGCAGTACTTC.

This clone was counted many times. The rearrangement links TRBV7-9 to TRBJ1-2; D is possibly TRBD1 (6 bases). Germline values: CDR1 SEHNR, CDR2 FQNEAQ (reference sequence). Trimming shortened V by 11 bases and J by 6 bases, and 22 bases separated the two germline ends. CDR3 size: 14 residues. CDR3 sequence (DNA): TGTGCCCCAAGCCCCGGCCAGGGGAGAGATGGCTACACCTTC. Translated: CAPSPGQGRDGYTF.